This T cell receptor (beta chain) was profiled in a study of T-cell reconstitution after alpha-beta-depleted transplantation in children. Findings of the study overall: After transplant, high TCRbeta diversity at day 60 in some patients arose from surviving recipient T cells and thymic progenitors. Several hundred graft clones that had expanded were reportedly the source of alpha-beta T cells about two months after transplant. Newly produced T cells mostly provided counts and TCRbeta diversity after one year, as hyperexpanded clones declined.

To note about this clonotype: Its antigen is as yet unknown.

V was clipped by 2 bases and J by 2 bases; unmatched bases: 1. Germline V lookup: CDR1 SGHRS, CDR2 YFSETQ. The CDR3 length is 14 residues. During its preparation, the TCRbeta library received unique molecular identifiers. From the PCR reads, TCRdb called clonotypes with MiXCR, one entry per CDR3 protein. The table records fewer than 150,000 distinct CDR3 sequences, 20% to 25% of them present only once. Sequenced material: PBMCs, mostly from graft donor cells, taken 180 days after TCRalphabeta/CD19-depleted stem cell transplant. The chain links TRBV5-1 to TRBJ2-3; the match to TRBD2 covers 8 bases. This sequence was found in a male patient under 10 years old who had a stem cell transplant for chronic granulomatous disease, so the T cells may come from the graft donor. Here the CDR3 DNA reads TGCGCCAGCAGCTTTAGCGGGGACACAGATACGCAGTATTTT. Amino acids: CASSFSGDTDTQYF. Supplemented by reference TRBV5-1 and TRBJ2-3, the full variable domain reads KAGVTQTPRYLIKTRGQQVTLSCSPISGHRSVSWYQQTPGQGLQFLFEYFSETQRNKGNFPGRFSGRQFSNSRSEMNVSTLELGDSALYLCASSFSGDTDTQYFGPGTRLTVL.